This T cell receptor beta chain emerged from a study of OX40 agonist ivuxolimab in advanced cancers. Study as a whole: Under the entry rules, prior anti-PD-1, anti-PD-L1 or anti-CTLA-4 therapy was allowed, and more than 35% had some.

Some clones are missing from TCRdb's copy, which holds only in-frame ones; the method was immunoSEQ multiplex PCR. This table holds over 45,000 clones, more than 70% found once. The CDR3 is 15 amino acids. Per germline, CDR1 SNHLY and CDR2 FYNNEI. J was trimmed by 7 bases and V by 2 bases; bases with no gene match: 11. The chain has TRBV2 and TRBJ2-7, with TRBD2 identical over 7 bases. Sequenced material: CD4+ or CD8+ T cells sorted from blood, taken in a trial of the OX40 agonist ivuxolimab. This receptor was identified in an adult with an advanced solid tumor such as melanoma, head and neck, liver or kidney cancer. CDR3 amino acids: CASSELSGRGGEQYF. In DNA form, the CDR3 reads TGTGCCAGCAGTGAATTAAGTGGCCGCGGGGGTGAGCAGTACTTC.